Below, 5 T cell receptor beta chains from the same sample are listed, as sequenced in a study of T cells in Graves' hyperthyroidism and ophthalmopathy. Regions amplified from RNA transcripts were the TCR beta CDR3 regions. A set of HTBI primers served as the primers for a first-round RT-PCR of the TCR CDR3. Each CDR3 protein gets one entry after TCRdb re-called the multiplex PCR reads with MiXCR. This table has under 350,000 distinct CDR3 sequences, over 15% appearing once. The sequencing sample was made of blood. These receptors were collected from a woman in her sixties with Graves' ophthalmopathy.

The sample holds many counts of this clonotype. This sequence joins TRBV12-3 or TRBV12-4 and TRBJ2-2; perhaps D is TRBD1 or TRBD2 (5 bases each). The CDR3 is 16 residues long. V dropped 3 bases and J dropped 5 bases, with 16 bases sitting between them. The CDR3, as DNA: TGTGCCAGCAGTTTTTTCGGGCAGGGAGTAACCGGGGAGCTGTTTTTT. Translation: CASSFFGQGVTGELFF.

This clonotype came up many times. As DNA, the CDR3 is TGTGCCAGCAGGGAACCGAACCCCCCATACACAGATACGCAGTATTTT. This translates into CASREPNPPYTDTQYF. The V gene is TRBV28, the J gene TRBJ2-3, with D hard to call. The CDR3 consists of 16 residues. Deletions cut 6 bases from V and 2 bases from J, with 18 bases between. From germline, CDR1 is MDHEN and CDR2 SYDVKM. The full variable domain, in which reference TRBV28 and TRBJ2-3 provide the parts outside the CDR3, is DVKVTQSSRYLVKRTGEKVFLECVQDMDHENMFWYRQDPGLGLRLIYFSYDVKMKEKGDIPEGYSVSREKKERFSLILESASTNQTSMYLCASREPNPPYTDTQYFGPGTRLTVL.

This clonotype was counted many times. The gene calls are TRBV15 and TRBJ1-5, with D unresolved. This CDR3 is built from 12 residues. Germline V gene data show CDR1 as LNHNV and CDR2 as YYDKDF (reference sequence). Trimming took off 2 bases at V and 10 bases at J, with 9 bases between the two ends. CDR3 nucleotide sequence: TGTGCCACCAGCAGATATTTCGGACCCCAGCATTTT. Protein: CATSRYFGPQHF.

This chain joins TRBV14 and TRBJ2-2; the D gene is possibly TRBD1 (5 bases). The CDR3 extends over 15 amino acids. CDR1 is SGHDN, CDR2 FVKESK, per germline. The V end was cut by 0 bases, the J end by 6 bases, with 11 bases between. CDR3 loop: CASSQDFRVPGELFF. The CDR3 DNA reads TGTGCCAGCAGCCAAGATTTCAGGGTCCCCGGGGAGCTGTTTTTT.

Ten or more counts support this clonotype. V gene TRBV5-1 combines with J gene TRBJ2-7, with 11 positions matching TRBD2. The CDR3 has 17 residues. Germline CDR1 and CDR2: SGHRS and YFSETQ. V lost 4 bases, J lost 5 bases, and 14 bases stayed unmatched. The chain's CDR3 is CASSPYTYQTSGDEQYF. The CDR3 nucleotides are TGCGCCAGCAGCCCTTATACCTACCAGACTAGCGGGGACGAGCAGTACTTC.